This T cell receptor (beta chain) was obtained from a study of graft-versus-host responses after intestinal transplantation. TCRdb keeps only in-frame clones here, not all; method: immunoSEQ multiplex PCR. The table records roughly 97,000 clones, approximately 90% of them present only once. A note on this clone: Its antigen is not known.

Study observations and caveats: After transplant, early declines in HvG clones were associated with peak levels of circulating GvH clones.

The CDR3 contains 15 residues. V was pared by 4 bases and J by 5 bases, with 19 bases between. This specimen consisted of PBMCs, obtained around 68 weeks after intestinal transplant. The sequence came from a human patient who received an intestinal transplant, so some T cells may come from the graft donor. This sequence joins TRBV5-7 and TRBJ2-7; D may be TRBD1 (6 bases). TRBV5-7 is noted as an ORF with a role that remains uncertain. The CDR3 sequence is CASSPRDTLGHEQYF. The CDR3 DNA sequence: TGTGCCAGCAGCCCCCGGGACACCCTGGGCCACGAGCAGTACTTC.